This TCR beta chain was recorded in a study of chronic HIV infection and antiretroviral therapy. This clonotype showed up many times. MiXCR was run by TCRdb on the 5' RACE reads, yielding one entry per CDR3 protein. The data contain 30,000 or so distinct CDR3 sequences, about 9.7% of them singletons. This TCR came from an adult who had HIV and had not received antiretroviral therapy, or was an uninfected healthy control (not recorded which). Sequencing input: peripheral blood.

CDR3 nucleotides: TGTGCCAGCAGTGGGACACAGAACACCGGGGAGCTGTTTTTT. Protein product: CASSGTQNTGELFF. The chain joins TRBV6-4 to TRBJ2-2; tentatively, D is TRBD1 (5 bases). CDR1 MRHNA and CDR2 SNTAGT come from the germline V gene. CDR3 length: 14 residues. The ends were cut back, 4 bases at V and 1 base at J, with 7 bases in the middle.